This TCR beta chain is from a study of blood T cell repertoires in COVID-19 (TCRdb year 2020). Regarding the complete study: Samples covering the acute and convalescent phases of COVID-19 were provided by collaborators in the United States, Italy and Spain. The prospective study material was composed of cDNA or gDNA derived from T cells, B-cell-depleted T cells, or PBMCs. Subjects who had been exposed to COVID-19, were actively infected with it, or had recovered from it provided the deeply sampled blood TCRbeta repertoires that made up the dataset. The repertoires were released in a freely available public database meant as a resource for research on the immune response to SARS-CoV-2. The samples were drawn from two sources: the first 160 participants of the ongoing ImmuneRACE study, and about 1,300 subjects contributed by 6 global collaborators. Nearly every sample came with metadata listing a de-identified subject ID, COVID-19 status, age in years and sex. Where available, HLA class I and class II types were taken from metadata supplied by the sample provider and were not determined by assay-based typing. The paper as a whole reports these results and caveats: The quantity of clinical and demographic metadata differed by source and by participant and was supplied without curation.

Notes on this clone: It has no known antigen specificity. One base away there is no much larger clone; base qualities are not given.

The CDR3, cysteine through phenylalanine, is 14 amino acids long. Here the CDR3 DNA is all that survives: 42 bases in frame from base 1. V lost 5 bases and J lost 5 bases; the stretch between them is 15 bases long. For CDR1 and CDR2, the germline V gene lists SGHAT and FQNNGV. Whole blood was collected in K2EDTA tubes by collaborating institutions according to the institutions' own protocols. For TCRbeta analysis, collaborator samples were shipped as frozen whole blood, as isolated PBMCs, or as DNA extracted from either sample type. TCRbeta CDR3 regions were amplified from genomic DNA using the immunoSEQ Assay, a bias-controlled multiplex PCR. As for the authors' bioinformatics: The number of nucleated cells in each sample was estimated from the amplification of reference gene primers within the assay. To quantify the absolute abundance of each unique TCRbeta CDR3 rearrangement, sequence reads were collapsed and filtered. For each sample, productive Simpson clonality was calculated by taking the square root of Simpson's diversity index across productive rearrangements. TCRdb obtained this table from immuneACCESS and retained in-frame rearrangements with V and J assigned. These tables miss some clones; where compared with another copy, unresolved V genes account for less than half of the shortfall, and the remainder is unexplained. V and J calls and clone size are those listed in that table; D and trimming were worked out from the DNA. This sample lists roughly 72,000 clones; approximately 90% were detected once. The ten most abundant clones make up about 21% of the sample.

The sample consisted of peripheral blood. The clonotype was recovered from a human donor in a cohort sampled during active COVID-19. The sequence joins TRBV11-2 to TRBJ2-5; the D segment could be TRBD2, given 5 matching bases. The DNA sequence is given as TGTGCCAGCAGCCCGATAGGTGGAGGTGAGACCCAGTACTTC. This is translated as CASSPIGGGETQYF.